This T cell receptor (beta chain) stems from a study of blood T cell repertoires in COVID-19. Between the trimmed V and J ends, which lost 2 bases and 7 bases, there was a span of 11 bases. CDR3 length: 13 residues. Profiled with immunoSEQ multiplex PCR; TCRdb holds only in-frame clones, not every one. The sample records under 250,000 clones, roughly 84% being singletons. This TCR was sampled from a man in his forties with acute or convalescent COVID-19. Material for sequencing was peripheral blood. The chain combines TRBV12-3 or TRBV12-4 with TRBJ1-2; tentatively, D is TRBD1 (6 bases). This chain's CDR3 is CASSLFQGFGYTF. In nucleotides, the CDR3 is TGTGCCAGCAGTTTATTCCAGGGGTTTGGCTACACCTTC.